Listed below are T cell receptor beta chains from one sample, sequenced in a study of lymphopenia after photon versus proton radiotherapy. Generated by immunoSEQ multiplex PCR, the TCRdb table keeps only in-frame clones and is missing some. The sample has more than 45,000 clones, approximately 88% seen once. Here the sequenced sample was peripheral blood, taken from a patient treated with proton-based radiotherapy. The receptors come from a man aged 60-69 years with pancreatic cancer. Each CDR3 is given with its conserved first and last residue. The D gene is left open where the match is weak. The size of a clone is reported for some rows only, either as once, few or many, or as a class for expanded clones.

v_call	d_call	clone_size	j_call	cdr3_nt	cdr3_aa
TRBV4-1	.	medium-sized	TRBJ2-7	TGCGCCAGCAGCCTCGGACAGTCCCACTACGAGCAGTACTTC	CASSLGQSHYEQYF
TRBV28	TRBD2	.	TRBJ2-1	TGTGCCAGCAGTTCTGGGGCCATAGCGGGAGGCCTGGTCGATGAGCAGTTCTTC	CASSSGAIAGGLVDEQFF
TRBV28	.	.	TRBJ2-4	TGTGCCAGCAGTGACCATCTTAAGGACGACATTCAGTACTTC	CASSDHLKDDIQYF
TRBV19	TRBD1	.	TRBJ1-5	TGTGCCAGCCAGAGACAGGGAGGCAATCAGCCCCAGCATTTT	CASQRQGGNQPQHF
TRBV10-2	.	once	TRBJ2-3	TGCGCCAGCAAGGAAGGGCAGGGATGGACAGATACGCAGTATTTT	CASKEGQGWTDTQYF
TRBV18	.	.	TRBJ2-7	TGTGCCAGCTCACCTCGGTCACTCTACGAGCAGTACTTC	CASSPRSLYEQYF
TRBV6-1	.	.	TRBJ2-6	TGTGCCAGCAGTGACTCTGGGGCCAACGTCCTGACTTTC	CASSDSGANVLTF
TRBV27	TRBD1	.	TRBJ2-7	TGTGCCAGCAGTTGGACAGGGCTAACCTACGAGCAGTACTTC	CASSWTGLTYEQYF
TRBV7-8	.	.	TRBJ2-7	TGTGCCAGCAGCTTAGCGCGCCAGGGGCAGTACTTC	CASSLARQGQYF
TRBV7-8	TRBD2	few	TRBJ2-7	TGTGCCAGCAGCTTAGGTCGACTAGCGGGAGGGCCGAGCTCCTACGAGCAGTACTTC	CASSLGRLAGGPSSYEQYF
TRBV2	TRBD2	few	TRBJ2-2	TGTGCCAGCAGTGGGGCGGGAGGTAGGACCGGGGAGCTGTTTTTT	CASSGAGGRTGELFF
TRBV19	.	.	TRBJ2-3	TGTGCCAGTAGCCTTCACTGGAAAGATACGCAGTATTTT	CASSLHWKDTQYF
TRBV18	TRBD1	few	TRBJ2-3	TGTGCCAGCTCACCCCGACAGGGGATAGCAGATACGCAGTATTTT	CASSPRQGIADTQYF
TRBV28	.	.	TRBJ1-2	TGTGCCAGCAGCCCGTCTGGTCGTGCGACCTATGGCTACACCTTC	CASSPSGRATYGYTF
TRBV15	.	.	TRBJ1-5	TGTGCCACCAGCAGAGTAGGGGGGCTGTGGCATTTT	CATSRVGGLWHF
TRBV7-8	TRBD2	.	TRBJ2-7	TGTGCCAGCAGCCTTATTAGCGGGAGCGCCTACGAGCAGTACTTC	CASSLISGSAYEQYF
TRBV19	TRBD2	.	TRBJ2-1	TGTGCCAGTAGCAATGTACCGGGACTAGCGGGAGCTGTATACAATGAGCAGTTCTTC	CASSNVPGLAGAVYNEQFF
TRBV11-1	.	once	TRBJ2-3	TGTGCCAGCAGCTTAGCTCTGGGAGATACGCAGTATTTT	CASSLALGDTQYF
TRBV28	.	.	TRBJ1-5	TGTGCCAGCAGTCCCCTCCTCCTCTTGGGAGGCAATCAGCCCCAGCATTTT	CASSPLLLLGGNQPQHF
TRBV5-8	TRBD2	.	TRBJ2-3	TGTGCCAGAGGACTAGCGGGAGGAACAGATACGCAGTATTTT	CARGLAGGTDTQYF
TRBV14	.	.	TRBJ2-2	TGTGCCAGCAGCCAAGTGGCCGGGGAGCTGTTTTTT	CASSQVAGELFF
TRBV2	.	.	TRBJ2-1	TGTGCCAGCAGGTACAGGGGAGGGGAGTACAATGAGCAGTTCTTC	CASRYRGGEYNEQFF
TRBV15	TRBD2	once	TRBJ2-1	TGTGCCACCAGCAGCCGTTTAGCGGGAGTAGAACGTTACAATGAGCAGTTCTTC	CATSSRLAGVERYNEQFF
TRBV6-6	.	.	TRBJ1-1	TGTGCCAGCACCGACCGGACAAGGGTGAACACTGAAGCTTTCTTT	CASTDRTRVNTEAFF
TRBV5-1	.	.	TRBJ2-5	TGCGCCAGCAGCTTGGGGGGGGCCCAAGAGACCCAGTACTTC	CASSLGGAQETQYF
TRBV6-5	.	.	TRBJ2-2	TGTGCCAGCAGCAGGAGAGTTAGCACCGGGGAGCTGTTTTTT	CASSRRVSTGELFF
TRBV6-5	.	.	TRBJ2-7	TGTGCCAGCAGTTACGCCAGGGGATCGGGTGAGCAGTACTTC	CASSYARGSGEQYF
TRBV11-2	TRBD1	.	TRBJ2-1	TGTGCCAGCAGCTTAGCCGTCGCCACTCGGGACAGGAGAGACGGGGAGCAGTTCTTC	CASSLAVATRDRRDGEQFF
TRBV28	TRBD2	.	TRBJ2-3	TGTGCCAGCAGCACCACTCTAGCGGGAGGGCCCTCGAGAGCAGATACGCAGTATTTT	CASSTTLAGGPSRADTQYF
TRBV5-1	TRBD1	.	TRBJ2-5	TGCGCCAGCCAGGGAGGCCCCCGGGACAGGGGGTACCAAGAGACCCAGTACTTC	CASQGGPRDRGYQETQYF
TRBV7-9	.	.	TRBJ2-2	TGTGCCAGCAGCTTAAGTGAGGCCGGGGAGCTGTTTTTT	CASSLSEAGELFF
TRBV7-9	TRBD1	.	TRBJ2-7	TGTGCCAGCAGCTGGGACAGGTACGAGCAGTACTTC	CASSWDRYEQYF
TRBV27	.	.	TRBJ2-5	TGTGCCAGCAGTCAACTGTACCAAGAGACCCAGTACTTC	CASSQLYQETQYF
TRBV15	TRBD2	.	TRBJ2-1	TGTGCCACCAGCAGAGATCTAGCGGCGTACAATGAGCAGTTCTTC	CATSRDLAAYNEQFF
TRBV7-8	.	.	TRBJ2-3	TGTGCCAGCAGCTTAGCCTCCGCGGGCGTAAGCGGTACGCAGTATTTT	CASSLASAGVSGTQYF
TRBV7-9	.	few	TRBJ2-7	TGTGCCAGCAGCGCGCAAGGGGCTACCTATGACGAGCAGTACTTC	CASSAQGATYDEQYF
TRBV9	.	few	TRBJ1-1	TGTGCCAGCAGCGCTCTAGGGAACACTGAAGCTTTCTTT	CASSALGNTEAFF
TRBV5-6	TRBD2	.	TRBJ2-1	TGTGCCAGCAGCTTAGGAGGGAGGGCCGGGAATGAGCAGTTCTTC	CASSLGGRAGNEQFF
TRBV7-9	.	.	TRBJ2-1	TGTGCCAGCACCCCTAAGGGCAGCACCTACAATGAGCAGTTCTTC	CASTPKGSTYNEQFF
TRBV7-6	.	few	TRBJ2-7	TGTGCCAGCAGCTTAACTACTTCCTACGAGCAGTACTTC	CASSLTTSYEQYF
TRBV7-3	TRBD2	.	TRBJ2-3	TGTGCCAGCAGCTTAGGGGTTGGAGGACTAGCGGGGATAGATAGCACAGATACGCAGTATTTT	CASSLGVGGLAGIDSTDTQYF
TRBV27	TRBD1	.	TRBJ2-5	TGTGCCAGCATCGCCTACCACAGGGGCCAAGAGACCCAGTACTTC	CASIAYHRGQETQYF
TRBV10-3	.	.	TRBJ1-5	TGTGCCATCAGTGCGGTGGGAAATCAGCCCCAGCATTTT	CAISAVGNQPQHF
TRBV6-5	.	.	TRBJ2-7	TGTGCCAGCAGTTCCACAGGGAGAGGCTCCTACGAGCAGTACTTC	CASSSTGRGSYEQYF
TRBV2	TRBD1	.	TRBJ2-5	TGTGCCAGCAGTGTAGGGGACAGGGGAGGAGAGACCCAGTACTTC	CASSVGDRGGETQYF
TRBV7-4	TRBD2	.	TRBJ2-7	TGTGCCAGCAGCTTGGCTAGCGGGAGGGCCGGGTGGGACGAGCAGTACTTC	CASSLASGRAGWDEQYF
TRBV7-9	.	.	TRBJ2-3	TGTGCCAGCAGCATAGCGGATACGCAGTATTTT	CASSIADTQYF
TRBV27	TRBD1	.	TRBJ2-2	TGTGCCAGCAGTGAGCTTAGGTACGGGGACAGTCCCGGGGAGCTGTTTTTT	CASSELRYGDSPGELFF
TRBV10-3	.	.	TRBJ2-7	TGTGCCATCAGTGTCGAATCTTACTACGAGCAGTACTTC	CAISVESYYEQYF
TRBV6-5	.	.	TRBJ1-2	TGTGCCAGCAAAACGGGCAGGGTGGATGGCTACACCTTC	CASKTGRVDGYTF
TRBV7-9	.	.	TRBJ2-1	TGTGCCAGCAGCCGGCCCCGCGGGGGCAAAAACAATGAGCAGTTCTTC	CASSRPRGGKNNEQFF
TRBV5-1	TRBD1	few	TRBJ1-5	TGCGCCAGCAGCTTTGGGACAGGCTATAGCAATCAGCCCCAGCATTTT	CASSFGTGYSNQPQHF
TRBV11-1	TRBD1	once	TRBJ1-6	TGTGCCAGCAGCCGACAGGGTTGGGATTCACCCCTCCACTTT	CASSRQGWDSPLHF
TRBV19	TRBD2	.	TRBJ2-7	TGTGCCAGTAGTACCGAGCTAGCGGGAGCGAGGGAGCAGTACTTC	CASSTELAGAREQYF
TRBV2	TRBD1	.	TRBJ1-2	TGTGCCAGCAGTGTACCGAGACAGGGAAACTATGGCTACACCTTC	CASSVPRQGNYGYTF
TRBV28	TRBD2	few	TRBJ2-5	TGTGCCAGCAGTCCATATCGGGGGGAAGGCCAAGAGACCCAGTACTTC	CASSPYRGEGQETQYF
TRBV6-1	.	.	TRBJ2-3	TGTGCCAGCACTCTCAGCGGTACACAAAATACGCAGTATTTT	CASTLSGTQNTQYF
TRBV5-1	TRBD2	.	TRBJ2-3	TGCGCCAGCAGCTTAGCGGGGGCCCGAACAGATACGCAGTATTTT	CASSLAGARTDTQYF
TRBV11-2	TRBD1	once	TRBJ2-1	TGTGCCAGCAGCCCCCCCCCGGACAGGGGGTGGTCCTACAATGAGCAGTTCTTC	CASSPPPDRGWSYNEQFF